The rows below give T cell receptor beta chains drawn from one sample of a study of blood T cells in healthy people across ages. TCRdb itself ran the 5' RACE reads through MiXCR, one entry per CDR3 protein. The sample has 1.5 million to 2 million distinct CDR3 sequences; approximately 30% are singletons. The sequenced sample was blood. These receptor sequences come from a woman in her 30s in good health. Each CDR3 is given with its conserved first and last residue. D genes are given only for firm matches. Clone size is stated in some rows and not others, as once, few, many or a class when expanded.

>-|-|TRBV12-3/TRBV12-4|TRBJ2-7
TGTGCCAGCCGCAAGACGGGCGGGGTTAGCTCCTACGAGCAGTACTTC
CASRKTGGVSSYEQYF
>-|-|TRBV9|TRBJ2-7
TGTGCCAGCAGCGCAGACAGTCCTCCCTACGAGCAGTACTTC
CASSADSPPYEQYF
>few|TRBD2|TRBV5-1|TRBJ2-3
TGCGCCAGCAGCTTGGAGGCGGGGGGTACCGCAGATACGCAGTATTTT
CASSLEAGGTADTQYF
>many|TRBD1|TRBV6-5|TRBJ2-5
TGTGCCAGCAGTTACCCGGACAGGAAGGAGACCCAGTACTTC
CASSYPDRKETQYF
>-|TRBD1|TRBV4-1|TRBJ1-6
TGCGCCAGCAGCTACAGACAGGGTTCACCCCTCCACTTT
CASSYRQGSPLHF
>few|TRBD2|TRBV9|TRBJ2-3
TGTGCCAGCAGCGTAGACCCGCGGGGGTTCGATATAGATACGCAGTATTTT
CASSVDPRGFDIDTQYF
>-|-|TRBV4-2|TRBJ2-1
TGTGCCAGCAGCCAAGTCGGGGCGAGCGGCTACAATGAGCAGTGCTTC
CASSQVGASGYNEQCF
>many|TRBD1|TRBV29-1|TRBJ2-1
TGTAGCCTGGGGACAGCAACTTATGAGCAGTTCTTC
CSLGTATYEQFF
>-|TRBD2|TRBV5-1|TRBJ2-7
TGCGCCAGCAGCCAACAACTAGCGGGAGTTCCCCACGAGCAGTACTTC
CASSQQLAGVPHEQYF
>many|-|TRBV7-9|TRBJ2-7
TGTGCCAGCAGCTTAGAGGGCGTTACCTACGAGCAGTACTTC
CASSLEGVTYEQYF
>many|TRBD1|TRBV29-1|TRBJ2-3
TGCAGCGCAGCCAAGGGGGCGACAGATACGCAGTATTTT
CSAAKGATDTQYF
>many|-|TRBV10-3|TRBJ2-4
TGTGCCATCTCCGACCGGGCAGGTGAAAACATTCAGTACTTC
CAISDRAGENIQYF
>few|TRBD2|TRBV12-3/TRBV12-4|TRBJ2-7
TGTGCCAGCAGTATAAGGACTAGCGGGAGGACGGCCTACGAGCAGTACTTC
CASSIRTSGRTAYEQYF
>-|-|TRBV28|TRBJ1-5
TGTGCCAGCAGTTTTGCCCGAGGGACCCAGGGAGGTGGTATTCAGCCCCAGCATTTT
CASSFARGTQGGGIQPQHF
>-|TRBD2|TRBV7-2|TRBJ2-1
TGTGCCAGCTCCAAGCGGGGCTCCTACAATGAGCAGTTCTTC
CASSKRGSYNEQFF
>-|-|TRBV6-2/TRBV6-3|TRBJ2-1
TGTGCCAGCATTCAGCCTCCCTCGGGAGAGCAGTTCTTC
CASIQPPSGEQFF
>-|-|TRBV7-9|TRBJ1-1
TGTGCCAGCAGCGAGACGGGACGGGGTGACACTGAAGCTTTCTTT
CASSETGRGDTEAFF
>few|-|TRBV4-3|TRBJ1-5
TGCGCCAGCAGCCAAGAAAGGGACGGGAATCAGCCCCAGCATTTT
CASSQERDGNQPQHF
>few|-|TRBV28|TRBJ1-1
TGTGCCAGCAGTTATCGACTGGGAATGAACACTGAAGCTTTCTTT
CASSYRLGMNTEAFF
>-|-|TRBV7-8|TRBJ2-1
TGTGCCAGCAGCTTCGACAGGCCTCGGGGCAATGAGCAGTTCTTC
CASSFDRPRGNEQFF
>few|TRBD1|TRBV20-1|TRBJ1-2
TGCAGTGCCGGGGGACAGGTCCCTTATGGCTACACCTTC
CSAGGQVPYGYTF
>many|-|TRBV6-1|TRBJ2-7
TGTGCCAGCAGTGAGACACGGTACTACGAGCAGTACTTC
CASSETRYYEQYF
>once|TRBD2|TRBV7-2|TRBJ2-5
TGTGCCAGCGGTCGGGGCGGGGGCCAAGAGACCCAGTACTTC
CASGRGGGQETQYF
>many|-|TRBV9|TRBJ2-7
TGTGCCAGCAGCGTAGCCTGGGGCTACGAGCAGTACTTC
CASSVAWGYEQYF
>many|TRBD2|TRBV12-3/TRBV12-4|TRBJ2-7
TGTGCCAGCAGTTCGGGACTAGCGGGAGGCGAGCAGTACTTC
CASSSGLAGGEQYF
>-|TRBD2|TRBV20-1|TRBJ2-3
TGCAGTGCTAGAGGGTGGACTAGCGGGGGGATTGTCACAGATACGCAGTATTTT
CSARGWTSGGIVTDTQYF
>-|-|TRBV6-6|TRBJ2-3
TGTGCCAGCAGTTACTCGATATATGGGGATAGGACAGATACGCAGTATTTT
CASSYSIYGDRTDTQYF
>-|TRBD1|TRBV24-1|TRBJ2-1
TGTGCCACCAGTGATCCGACAGGGGGACTCCACAATGAGCAGTTCTTC
CATSDPTGGLHNEQFF
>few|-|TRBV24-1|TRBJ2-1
TGTGCCACCAGTGATCCTGCAGGGGCCCAGGGCAATGAGCAGTTCTTC
CATSDPAGAQGNEQFF
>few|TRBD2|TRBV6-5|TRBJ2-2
TGTGCCAGCAGTTACTCGGGAGGGCAGGGGGAGCTGTTTTTT
CASSYSGGQGELFF
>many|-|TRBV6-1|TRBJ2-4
TGTGCCAGCAGTGAATCTGTAGCGCTAGCCAAAAACATTCAGTACTTC
CASSESVALAKNIQYF